This TCR beta chain derives from a study of T-cell reconstitution after alpha-beta-depleted transplantation in children. Per germline, CDR1 LNHDA and CDR2 SQIVND (reference sequence). Unmatched junction bases numbered 16, after V lost 6 bases and J lost 2 bases. The CDR3 sequence is 20 residues long. Unique molecular identifiers were incorporated into the prepared TCRbeta library. Each CDR3 protein gets one entry after TCRdb re-called the PCR reads with MiXCR. There are about 500,000 distinct CDR3 sequences in the sample; about 31% occur only once, and about 2.3% lies in the top ten. V and J are TRBV19 and TRBJ2-1; TRBD2 matches 13 bases. The origin of this receptor is a human donor who donated a stem cell graft to a child with aplastic anemia. The sequenced sample was PBMCs from the stem cell graft donor, obtained from the stem cell graft. The CDR3 loop is CASRTGGLAGNRYPYNEQFF. The CDR3, as DNA: TGTGCCAGTAGGACGGGGGGACTAGCGGGAAATCGGTACCCCTACAATGAGCAGTTCTTC.